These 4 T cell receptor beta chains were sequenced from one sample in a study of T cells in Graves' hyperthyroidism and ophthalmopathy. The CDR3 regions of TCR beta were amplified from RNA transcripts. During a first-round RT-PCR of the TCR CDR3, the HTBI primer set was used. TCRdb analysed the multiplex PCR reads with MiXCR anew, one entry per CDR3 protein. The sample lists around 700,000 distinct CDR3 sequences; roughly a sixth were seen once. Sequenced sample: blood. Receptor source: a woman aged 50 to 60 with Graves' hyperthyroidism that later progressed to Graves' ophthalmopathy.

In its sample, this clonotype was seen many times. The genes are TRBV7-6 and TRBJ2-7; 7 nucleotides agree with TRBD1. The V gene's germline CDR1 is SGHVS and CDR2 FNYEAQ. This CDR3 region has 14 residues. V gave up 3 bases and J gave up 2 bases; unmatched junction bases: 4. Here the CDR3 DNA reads TGTGCCAGCAGCTTGGTACAGGGGACCTACGAGCAGTACTTC. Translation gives CASSLVQGTYEQYF.

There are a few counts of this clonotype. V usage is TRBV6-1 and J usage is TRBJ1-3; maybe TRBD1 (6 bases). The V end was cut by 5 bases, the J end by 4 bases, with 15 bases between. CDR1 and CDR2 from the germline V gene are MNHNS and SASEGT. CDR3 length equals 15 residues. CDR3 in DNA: TGTGCCAGCAGTAACGACAGGCGAACGGGAAACACCATATATTTT. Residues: CASSNDRRTGNTIYF.

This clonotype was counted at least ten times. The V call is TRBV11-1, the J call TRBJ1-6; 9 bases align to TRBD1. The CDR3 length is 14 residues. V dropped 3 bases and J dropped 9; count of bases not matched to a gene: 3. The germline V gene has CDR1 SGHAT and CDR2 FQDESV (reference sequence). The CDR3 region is CASSLTGGISPLHF. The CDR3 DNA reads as TGTGCCAGCAGCTTGACAGGGGGGATTTCACCCCTCCACTTT.

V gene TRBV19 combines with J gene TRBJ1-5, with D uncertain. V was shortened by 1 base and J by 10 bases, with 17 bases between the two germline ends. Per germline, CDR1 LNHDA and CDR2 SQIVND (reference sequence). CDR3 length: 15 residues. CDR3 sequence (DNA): TGTGCCAGTAGTATAGGGATAGGAGAATCAGAACCCCAGCATTTT. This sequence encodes CASSIGIGESEPQHF.